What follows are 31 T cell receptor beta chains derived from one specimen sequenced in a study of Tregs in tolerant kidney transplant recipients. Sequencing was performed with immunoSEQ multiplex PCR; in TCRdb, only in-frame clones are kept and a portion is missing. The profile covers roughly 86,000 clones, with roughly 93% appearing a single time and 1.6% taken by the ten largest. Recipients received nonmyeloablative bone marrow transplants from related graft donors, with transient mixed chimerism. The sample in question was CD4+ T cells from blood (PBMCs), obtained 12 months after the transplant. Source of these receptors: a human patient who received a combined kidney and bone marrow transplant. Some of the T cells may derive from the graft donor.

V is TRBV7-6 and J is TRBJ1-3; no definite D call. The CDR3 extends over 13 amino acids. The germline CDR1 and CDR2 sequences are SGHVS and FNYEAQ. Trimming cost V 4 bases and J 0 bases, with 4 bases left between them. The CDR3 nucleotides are TGTGCCAGCAGCTCCGTCTCTGGAAACACCATATATTTT. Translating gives CASSSVSGNTIYF.

This chain's CDR3 is CASSPQRTASGNTIYF. Here the CDR3 DNA reads TGTGCCAGCAGCCCCCAAAGGACAGCCTCTGGAAACACCATATATTTT. V usage is TRBV9 and J usage is TRBJ1-3; D possibly corresponds to TRBD1 (6 bases). The CDR3 is 16 residues long. Looked up from germline, CDR1 is SGDLS and CDR2 is YYNGEE. V lost 4 bases and J 0 bases, leaving 14 bases between the germline ends.

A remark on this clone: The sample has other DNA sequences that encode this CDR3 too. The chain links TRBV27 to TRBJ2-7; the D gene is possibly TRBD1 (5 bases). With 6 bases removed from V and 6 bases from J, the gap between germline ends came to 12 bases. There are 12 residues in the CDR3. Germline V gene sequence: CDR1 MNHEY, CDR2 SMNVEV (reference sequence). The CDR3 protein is CASSPRGFEQYF. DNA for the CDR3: TGTGCCAGCAGCCCTAGGGGTTTCGAGCAGTACTTC.

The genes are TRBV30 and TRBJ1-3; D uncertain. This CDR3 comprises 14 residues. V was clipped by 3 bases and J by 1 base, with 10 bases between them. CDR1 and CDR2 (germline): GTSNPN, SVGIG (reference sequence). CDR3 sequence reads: CAWRERWSGNTIYF. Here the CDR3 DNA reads TGTGCCTGGAGGGAGCGGTGGTCTGGAAACACCATATATTTT.

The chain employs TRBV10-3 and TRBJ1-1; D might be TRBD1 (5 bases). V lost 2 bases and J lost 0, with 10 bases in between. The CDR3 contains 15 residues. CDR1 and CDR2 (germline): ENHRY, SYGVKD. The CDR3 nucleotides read TGTGCCATCAGTGAGAGGAGGGACGTGAACACTGAAGCTTTCTTT. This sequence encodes CAISERRDVNTEAFF.

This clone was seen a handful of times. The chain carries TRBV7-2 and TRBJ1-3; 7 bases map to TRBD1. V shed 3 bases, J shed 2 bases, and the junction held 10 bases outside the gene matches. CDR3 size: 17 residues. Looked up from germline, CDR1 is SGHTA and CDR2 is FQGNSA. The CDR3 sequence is CASSFSYRGGTGNTIYF. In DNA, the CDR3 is TGTGCCAGCAGCTTCTCCTACAGGGGAGGAACTGGAAACACCATATATTTT.

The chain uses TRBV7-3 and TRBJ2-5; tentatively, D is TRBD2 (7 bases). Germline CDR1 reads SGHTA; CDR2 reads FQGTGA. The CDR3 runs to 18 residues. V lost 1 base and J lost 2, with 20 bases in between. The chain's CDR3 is CASSLKGGKVGAQETQYF. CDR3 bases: TGTGCCAGCAGCTTAAAGGGGGGGAAGGTGGGGGCTCAAGAGACCCAGTACTTC.

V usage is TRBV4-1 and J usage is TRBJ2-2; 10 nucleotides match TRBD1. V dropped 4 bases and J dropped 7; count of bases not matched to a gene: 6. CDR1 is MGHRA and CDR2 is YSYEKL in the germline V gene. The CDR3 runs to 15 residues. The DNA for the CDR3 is TGCGCCAGCAGCCGGGGACAGGGGACGGTCGGGGAGCTGTTTTTT. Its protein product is CASSRGQGTVGELFF.

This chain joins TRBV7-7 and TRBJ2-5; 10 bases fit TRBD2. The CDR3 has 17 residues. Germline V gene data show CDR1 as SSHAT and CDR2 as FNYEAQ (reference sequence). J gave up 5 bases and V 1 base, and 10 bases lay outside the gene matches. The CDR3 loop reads CASSLVYSGGARETQYF. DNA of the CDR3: TGTGCCAGCAGCTTAGTATACAGCGGGGGGGCCCGGGAGACCCAGTACTTC. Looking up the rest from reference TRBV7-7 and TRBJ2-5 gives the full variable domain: GAGVSQSPRYKVTKRGQDVTLRCDPISSHATLYWYQQALGQGPEFLTYFNYEAQPDKSGLPSDRFSAERPEGSISTLTIQRTEQRDSAMYRCASSLVYSGGARETQYFGPGTRLLVL.

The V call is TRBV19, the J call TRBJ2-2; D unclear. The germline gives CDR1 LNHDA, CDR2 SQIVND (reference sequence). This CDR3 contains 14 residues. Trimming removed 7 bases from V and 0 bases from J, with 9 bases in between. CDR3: CASTRRANTGELFF. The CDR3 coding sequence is TGTGCCAGTACGAGACGGGCGAACACCGGGGAGCTGTTTTTT.

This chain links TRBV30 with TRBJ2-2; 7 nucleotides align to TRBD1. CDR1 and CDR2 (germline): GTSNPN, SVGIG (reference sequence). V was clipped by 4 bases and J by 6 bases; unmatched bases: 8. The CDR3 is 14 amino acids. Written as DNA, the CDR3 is TGTGCCTGGACCAACACCCAGGGGGCCGGGGAGCTGTTTTTT. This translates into CAWTNTQGAGELFF.

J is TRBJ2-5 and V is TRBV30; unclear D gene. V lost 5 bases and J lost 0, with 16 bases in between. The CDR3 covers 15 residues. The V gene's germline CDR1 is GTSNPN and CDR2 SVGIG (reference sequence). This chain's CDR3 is CAWAPSAWYQETQYF. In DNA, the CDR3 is TGTGCCTGGGCCCCATCCGCGTGGTACCAAGAGACCCAGTACTTC. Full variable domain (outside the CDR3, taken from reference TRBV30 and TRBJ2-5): SQTIHQWPATLVQPVGSPLSLECTVEGTSNPNLYWYRQAAGRGLQLLFYSVGIGQISSEVPQNLSASRPQDRQFILSSKKLLLSDSGFYLCAWAPSAWYQETQYFGPGTRLLVL.

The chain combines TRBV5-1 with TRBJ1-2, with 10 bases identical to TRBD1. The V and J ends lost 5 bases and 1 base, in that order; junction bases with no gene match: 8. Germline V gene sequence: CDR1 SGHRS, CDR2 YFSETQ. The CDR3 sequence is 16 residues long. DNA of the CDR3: TGCGCCAGCAGTCCGTGGGGACAGGGGCTTAACTATGGCTACACCTTC. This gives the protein CASSPWGQGLNYGYTF.

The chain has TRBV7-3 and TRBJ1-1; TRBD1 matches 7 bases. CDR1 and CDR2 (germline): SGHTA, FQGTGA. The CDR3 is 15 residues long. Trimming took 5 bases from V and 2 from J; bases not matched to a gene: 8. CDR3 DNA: TGTGCCAGCAGCCCAGGACAGGTCCTAAACACTGAAGCTTTCTTT. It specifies CASSPGQVLNTEAFF.

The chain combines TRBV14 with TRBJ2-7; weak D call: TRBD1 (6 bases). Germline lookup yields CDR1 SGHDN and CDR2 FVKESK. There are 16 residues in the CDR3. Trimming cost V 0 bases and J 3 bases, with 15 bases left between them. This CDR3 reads CASSQDRGTTVYEQYF. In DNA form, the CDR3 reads TGTGCCAGCAGCCAAGACAGGGGAACCACGGTCTACGAGCAGTACTTC.

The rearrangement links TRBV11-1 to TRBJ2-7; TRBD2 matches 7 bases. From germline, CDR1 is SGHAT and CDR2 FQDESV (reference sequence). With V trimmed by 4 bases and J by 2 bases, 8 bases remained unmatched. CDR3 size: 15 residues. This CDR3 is CASSYLSSGAYEQYF. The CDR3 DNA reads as TGTGCCAGCAGCTATCTGTCCAGCGGGGCCTACGAGCAGTACTTC.

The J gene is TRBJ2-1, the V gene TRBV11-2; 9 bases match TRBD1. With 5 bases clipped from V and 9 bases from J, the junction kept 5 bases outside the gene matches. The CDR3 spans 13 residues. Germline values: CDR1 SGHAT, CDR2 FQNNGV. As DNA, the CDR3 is TGTGCCAGCAGCAGGGACAGGGACGGTGAGCAGTTCTTC. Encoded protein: CASSRDRDGEQFF.

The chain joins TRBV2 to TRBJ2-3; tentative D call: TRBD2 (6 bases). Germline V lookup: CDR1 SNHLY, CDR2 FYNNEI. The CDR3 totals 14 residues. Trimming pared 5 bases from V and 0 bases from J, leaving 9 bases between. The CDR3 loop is CASSRRDSTDTQYF. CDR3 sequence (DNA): TGTGCCAGCAGTCGGAGGGATAGCACAGATACGCAGTATTTT.

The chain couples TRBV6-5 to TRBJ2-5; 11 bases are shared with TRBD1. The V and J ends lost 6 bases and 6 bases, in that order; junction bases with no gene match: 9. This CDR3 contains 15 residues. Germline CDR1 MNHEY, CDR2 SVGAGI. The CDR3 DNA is TGTGCCAGCAGACAAGGGACAGGGGGACAAAAGACCCAGTACTTC. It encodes CASRQGTGGQKTQYF.

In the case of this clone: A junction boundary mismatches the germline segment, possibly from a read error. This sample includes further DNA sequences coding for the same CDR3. The CDR3 loop reads CASSFNRAESNSPLHF. Here the CDR3 DNA reads TGTGCCAGCAGCTTCAACAGGGCGGAGAGTAATTCCCCCCTCCACTTT. The genes are TRBV7-6 and TRBJ1-6; maybe TRBD1 (6 bases). The CDR3 is made up of 16 amino acids. The germline gives CDR1 SGHVS, CDR2 FNYEAQ.

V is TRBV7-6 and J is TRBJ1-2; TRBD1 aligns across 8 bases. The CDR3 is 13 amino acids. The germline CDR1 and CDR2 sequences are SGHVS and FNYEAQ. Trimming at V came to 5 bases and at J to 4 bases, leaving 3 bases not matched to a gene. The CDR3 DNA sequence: TGTGCCAGCAGCCGCAGGGGGCTCTATGGCTACACCTTC. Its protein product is CASSRRGLYGYTF.

CDR3 coding DNA: TGTGCCAGCAGCAAGAGACTAGCGGGAGGATACAATGAGCAGTTCTTC. This gives the protein CASSKRLAGGYNEQFF. The gene calls are TRBV21-1 and TRBJ2-1; the table's TRBD2 call for D was not verified on the DNA. TRBV21-1 is recorded as a pseudogene. The CDR3 has 16 residues.

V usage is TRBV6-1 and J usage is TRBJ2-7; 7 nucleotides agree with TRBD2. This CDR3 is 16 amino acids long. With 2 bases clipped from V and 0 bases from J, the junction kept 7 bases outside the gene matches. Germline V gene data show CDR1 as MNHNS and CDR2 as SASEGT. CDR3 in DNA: TGTGCCAGCAGTGAAAAGGTGCGGGGGTTCTCCTACGAGCAGTACTTC. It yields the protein CASSEKVRGFSYEQYF.

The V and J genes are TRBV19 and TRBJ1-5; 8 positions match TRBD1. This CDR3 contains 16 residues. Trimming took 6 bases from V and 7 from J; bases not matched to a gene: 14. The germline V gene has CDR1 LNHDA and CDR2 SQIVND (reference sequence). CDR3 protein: CASSFKVSGGWQPQHF. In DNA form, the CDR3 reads TGTGCCAGTAGCTTCAAGGTTTCAGGGGGCTGGCAGCCCCAGCATTTT.

The CDR3 region has the DNA TGTGCCAGCATCCACCCGGGACAGGGGGATCTACGCTACAATGAGCAGTTCTTC. It codes for CASIHPGQGDLRYNEQFF. This chain uses TRBV11-3 with TRBJ2-1; TRBD1 aligns across 11 bases. The CDR3 has 18 residues. V gave up 7 bases and J gave up 3 bases; unmatched junction bases: 14. Germline assignment: CDR1 SGHNT and CDR2 YENEEA.

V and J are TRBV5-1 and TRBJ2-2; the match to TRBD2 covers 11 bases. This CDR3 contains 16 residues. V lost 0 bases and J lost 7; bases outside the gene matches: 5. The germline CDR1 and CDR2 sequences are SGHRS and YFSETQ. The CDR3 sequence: CASSLALAGGSGELFF. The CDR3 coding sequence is TGCGCCAGCAGCTTGGCCCTAGCGGGAGGAAGCGGGGAGCTGTTTTTT. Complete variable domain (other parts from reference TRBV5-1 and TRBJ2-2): KAGVTQTPRYLIKTRGQQVTLSCSPISGHRSVSWYQQTPGQGLQFLFEYFSETQRNKGNFPGRFSGRQFSNSRSEMNVSTLELGDSALYLCASSLALAGGSGELFFGEGSRLTVL.

CDR3 region: CASSKTTEGTDTQYF. CDR3 nucleotide sequence: TGTGCCAGCAGCAAAACCACTGAAGGCACAGATACGCAGTATTTT. The gene calls are TRBV7-3 and TRBJ2-3; no definite D call. The CDR3 consists of 15 residues. Germline V CDR1 and CDR2: SGHTA, FQGTGA. Trimming shortened V by 5 bases and J by 1 base, and 13 bases separated the two germline ends. The whole variable domain, filled in from reference TRBV7-3 and TRBJ2-3, reads GAGVSQTPSNKVTEKGKYVELRCDPISGHTALYWYRQSLGQGPEFLIYFQGTGAADDSGLPNDRFFAVRPEGSVSTLKIQRTERGDSAVYLCASSKTTEGTDTQYFGPGTRLTVL.

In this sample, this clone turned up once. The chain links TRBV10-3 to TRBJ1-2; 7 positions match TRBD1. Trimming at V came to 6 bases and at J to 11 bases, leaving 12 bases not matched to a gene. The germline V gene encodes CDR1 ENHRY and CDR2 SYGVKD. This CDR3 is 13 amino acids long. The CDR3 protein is CAISQGGGRSYTF. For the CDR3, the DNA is TGTGCCATCAGCCAGGGGGGCGGCAGAAGTTACACCTTC.

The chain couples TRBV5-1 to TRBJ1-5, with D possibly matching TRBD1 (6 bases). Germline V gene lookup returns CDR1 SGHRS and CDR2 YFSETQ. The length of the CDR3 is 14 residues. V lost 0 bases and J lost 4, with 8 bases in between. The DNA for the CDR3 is TGCGCCAGCAGCTTGGACAGGGAAAATCAGCCCCAGCATTTT. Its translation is CASSLDRENQPQHF.

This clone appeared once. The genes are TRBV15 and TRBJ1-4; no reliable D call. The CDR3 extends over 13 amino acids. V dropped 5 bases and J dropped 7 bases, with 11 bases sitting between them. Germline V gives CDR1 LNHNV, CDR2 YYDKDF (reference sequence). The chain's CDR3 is CATSSRGPEKLFF. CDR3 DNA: TGTGCCACCAGCTCCCGGGGTCCTGAAAAACTGTTTTTT.

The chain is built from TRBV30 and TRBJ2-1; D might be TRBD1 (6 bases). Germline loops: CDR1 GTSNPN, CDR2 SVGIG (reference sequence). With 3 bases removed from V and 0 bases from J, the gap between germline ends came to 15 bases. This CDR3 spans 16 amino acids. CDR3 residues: CAWSSGDWSSYNEQFF. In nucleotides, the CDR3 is TGTGCCTGGAGCTCAGGGGATTGGAGCTCCTACAATGAGCAGTTCTTC.